Following are 19 T cell receptor beta chains from one sample sequenced in a study of T cell responses to AZD1222 COVID-19 vaccine. The repertoire was sequenced with immunoSEQ multiplex PCR; TCRdb's copy has only in-frame clones and lacks some. The sample shows fewer than 90,000 clones, around 87% of them seen only once. This sample comprised peripheral blood, obtained on day 0 of AZD1222 vaccination. The receptors come from an adult in good health.

The gene calls are TRBV3-1 (or the pseudogene TRBV3-2) and TRBJ2-5; unclear D gene. Germline-derived CDR1 and CDR2 are LGHDT and YNNKEL (reference sequence). This CDR3 is 14 amino acids long. The V gene lost 5 bases and the J gene lost 0 bases, with 10 bases spanning the gap. CDR3 sequence (DNA): TGTGCCAGCAGCGCCCGATGGTACCAAGAGACCCAGTACTTC. Protein: CASSARWYQETQYF.

The V and J genes are TRBV12-3 or TRBV12-4 and TRBJ2-7; tentative D call: TRBD1 (6 bases). This CDR3 comprises 12 residues. V lost 3 bases, J lost 4 bases, and 7 bases lay in between. CDR3 in amino acids: CASSLTGYEQYF. For the CDR3, the DNA is TGTGCCAGCAGTTTGACAGGTTACGAGCAGTACTTC.

The J gene is TRBJ2-2, the V gene TRBV9, with TRBD2 identical over 13 bases. The junction had 2 bases not matched to a gene; V was cut back by 2 bases and J by 4 bases. The length of the CDR3 is 16 residues. Germline CDR1 SGDLS, CDR2 YYNGEE. CDR3 nucleotide sequence: TGTGCCAGCAGCGTGGGACTAGCGGGACCCACCGGGGAGCTGTTTTTT. This sequence encodes CASSVGLAGPTGELFF.

The chain uses TRBV6-2 or TRBV6-3 and TRBJ2-3; 11 positions agree with TRBD2. The CDR3 has 17 residues. With V trimmed by 0 bases and J by 4 bases, 6 bases remained unmatched. Germline assignment: CDR1 MNHEY and CDR2 SVGEGT. The CDR3 coding sequence is TGTGCCAGCAGTTACTCCTTAGCGGGAGGGGAAGCAGATACGCAGTATTTT. Translation: CASSYSLAGGEADTQYF.

This sequence joins TRBV28 and TRBJ1-3; D ambiguous. The CDR3 runs to 15 residues. CDR1 MDHEN and CDR2 SYDVKM come from the germline V gene. V lost 7 bases and J lost 2, with 15 bases in between. CDR3 bases: TGTGCCAGCAATCTTCAATCCCAGACTGGAAACACCATATATTTT. This gives the protein CASNLQSQTGNTIYF.

This chain's CDR3 is CASSIAGLGTEAFF. The CDR3 bases are TGTGCCAGTAGTATAGCGGGACTAGGCACTGAAGCTTTCTTT. The chain links TRBV19 to TRBJ1-1; weak D call: TRBD1 (5 bases). This CDR3 has 14 amino acids. CDR1 is LNHDA, CDR2 SQIVND, per germline (reference sequence). The V end lost 1 base, the J end lost 4 bases, and 10 bases lay between the germline ends. Drawing the rest from reference TRBV19 and TRBJ1-1, the complete variable domain is DGGITQSPKYLFRKEGQNVTLSCEQNLNHDAMYWYRQDPGQGLRLIYYSQIVNDFQKGDIAEGYSVSREKKESFPLTVTSAQKNPTAFYLCASSIAGLGTEAFFGQGTRLTVV.

The chain employs TRBV5-1 and TRBJ2-7; D unresolved. There are 13 residues in the CDR3. The V end lost 4 bases, the J end lost 3 bases, and 11 bases lay between the germline ends. Germline lookup yields CDR1 SGHRS and CDR2 YFSETQ. The CDR3 spells CASSPSHRYEQYF. The DNA for the CDR3 is TGCGCCAGCAGCCCATCCCACCGCTACGAGCAGTACTTC.

The chain uses TRBV19 and TRBJ1-5, with TRBD1 as a possible D gene (5 bases). The length of the CDR3 is 17 residues. V shed 9 bases and J shed 0 bases, with 21 bases lying between them. The germline CDR1 and CDR2 sequences are LNHDA and SQIVND (reference sequence). The CDR3 is CASKRGDGQYSNQPQHF. CDR3 nucleotide sequence: TGTGCCAGCAAGCGGGGGGACGGACAATATAGCAATCAGCCCCAGCATTTT.

This chain links TRBV7-3 with TRBJ2-1; D uncertain. This CDR3 has 14 amino acids. V lost 1 base and J 9 bases, leaving 13 bases between the germline ends. Per germline, CDR1 SGHTA and CDR2 FQGTGA. CDR3 sequence (DNA): TGTGCCAGCAGCTTAAGCGCGACCACAATTGAGCAGTTCTTC. This encodes CASSLSATTIEQFF.

This chain links TRBV6-6 with TRBJ1-5, with D perhaps matching TRBD1 (6 bases). The CDR3 spans 15 residues. Germline CDR1 MNHNY, CDR2 SVGAGI (reference sequence). The V end was cut by 2 bases, the J end by 7 bases, with 15 bases between. CDR3: CASSYAGGARQPQHF. The CDR3 region has the DNA TGTGCCAGCAGTTACGCCGGGGGCGCAAGGCAGCCCCAGCATTTT.

This clone was observed a handful of times. CDR3 amino acids: CASSFRGGLENEQFF. CDR3 DNA sequence: TGTGCCAGCAGCTTTAGGGGGGGCTTAGAGAATGAGCAGTTCTTC. The chain joins TRBV7-2 to TRBJ2-1, with TRBD2 as a possible D gene (7 bases). The CDR3 covers 15 residues. The V gene lost 3 bases and the J gene lost 7 bases, with 16 bases spanning the gap. Germline V gene lookup returns CDR1 SGHTA and CDR2 FQGNSA. Filled out from reference TRBV7-2 and TRBJ2-1, the complete variable domain reads GAGVSQSPSNKVTEKGKDVELRCDPISGHTALYWYRQSLGQGLEFLIYFQGNSAPDKSGLPSDRFSAERTGGSVSTLTIQRTQQEDSAVYLCASSFRGGLENEQFFGPGTRLTVL.

The CDR3 DNA reads as TGTGCCAGCAGCTTAGATCCACAGGGAAATTCACCCCTCCACTTT. This encodes CASSLDPQGNSPLHF. The V call is TRBV11-2, the J call TRBJ1-6; D might be TRBD1 (6 bases). V shed 0 bases and J shed 7 bases, with 10 bases lying between them. There are 15 residues in the CDR3. Per germline, CDR1 SGHAT and CDR2 FQNNGV.

V is TRBV5-1 and J is TRBJ2-7, with 14 bases aligning to TRBD2. V was clipped by 4 bases and J by 1 base; unmatched bases: 10. CDR1 is SGHRS and CDR2 is YFSETQ in the germline V gene. The CDR3 runs to 18 residues. The CDR3 DNA reads TGCGCCAGCAGCCCCGGACTAGCGGGAGGATCACATTCCTACGAGCAGTACTTC. This gives the protein CASSPGLAGGSHSYEQYF.

The CDR3 loop reads CASSLRLANTGELFF. The CDR3 region has the DNA TGTGCCAGCAGTTTACGACTAGCGAACACCGGGGAGCTGTTTTTT. The rearrangement links TRBV27 to TRBJ2-2; the D gene is possibly TRBD2 (6 bases). V was shortened by 2 bases and J by 0 bases, with 7 bases between the two germline ends. Germline V gene sequence: CDR1 MNHEY, CDR2 SMNVEV (reference sequence). This CDR3 is built from 15 residues.

The rearrangement joins TRBV28 to TRBJ1-1, with 7 nucleotides matching TRBD1. V was pared by 6 bases and J by 7 bases, with 5 bases of the junction left unmatched. Germline V gene lookup returns CDR1 MDHEN and CDR2 SYDVKM. The CDR3 consists of 12 residues. The DNA for the CDR3 is TGTGCCAGCAGAAGACAGGGACTTGAAGCTTTCTTT. This translates into CASRRQGLEAFF.

The chain couples TRBV10-3 to TRBJ2-7; tentatively, D is TRBD2 (6 bases). In germline, CDR1 is ENHRY, CDR2 SYGVKD. This CDR3 contains 12 residues. The V end lost 2 bases, the J end lost 4 bases, and 6 bases lay between the germline ends. CDR3: CAISEGGYEQYF. The CDR3 DNA sequence: TGTGCCATCAGTGAGGGAGGGTACGAGCAGTACTTC.

The gene calls are TRBV6-5 and TRBJ2-2; no clear D. Germline V gene data show CDR1 as MNHEY and CDR2 as SVGAGI. CDR3 length equals 13 residues. Trimming shortened V by 6 bases and J by 7 bases, and 12 bases separated the two germline ends. The CDR3 spells CASSQDSYGELFF. The CDR3 DNA follows: TGTGCCAGCAGCCAAGACTCGTACGGGGAGCTGTTTTTT.

As DNA, the CDR3 is TGTGCCAGCAGTTTAAGGACCTACGGGCAGCCCCAGCATTTT. Translation gives CASSLRTYGQPQHF. The gene calls are TRBV27 and TRBJ1-5, with D uncertain. Trimming removed 2 bases from V and 7 bases from J, with 12 bases in between. Germline CDR1 and CDR2: MNHEY and SMNVEV (reference sequence). The CDR3 consists of 14 residues.

The chain has TRBV10-3 and TRBJ2-5; 12 nucleotides match TRBD2. The germline V gene has CDR1 ENHRY and CDR2 SYGVKD. CDR3 size: 17 residues. Germline trimming cut 2 bases from V and 2 bases from J; bases unmatched to any gene: 6. The chain's CDR3 is CAISERLAGGTQETQYF. CDR3 nucleotide sequence: TGTGCCATCAGTGAGAGGCTAGCGGGAGGGACACAAGAGACCCAGTACTTC.